One sample yielded the 21 T cell receptor beta chains listed below, sequenced in a study of shared clonotypes between healthy human individuals (dated by TCRdb to between 2020 and 2021). Library preparation was by the immunoSEQ multiplex PCR assay. The table comes from immuneACCESS by way of TCRdb, which keeps in-frame sequences with V and J called. Part of the clones is missing from these tables; in studies checked, under half for an unresolved V gene and the rest for unknown reasons. A total of millions of clones appear in this sample, around 95% of them only once. The biggest ten clones account for around 0.13% of the sample. Input material: naive CD4+ T cells sorted from blood. The cell subset or site label, as the study defines it: CD45RA+ positively selected. The source of these receptors is a young man in good health.

The chain combines TRBV5-1 with TRBJ2-7, with D possibly TRBD2 on 6 matching bases. Germline V lookup: CDR1 SGHRS, CDR2 YFSETQ. V was clipped by 4 bases and J by 5 bases, with 16 bases between them. This CDR3 comprises 14 residues. The chain's CDR3 is CASSPAGSLNEQYF. The CDR3 nucleotides read TGCGCCAGCAGCCCGGCGGGAAGTTTAAACGAGCAGTACTTC.

The chain is built from TRBV2 and TRBJ1-6; D not certain. The CDR3 consists of 14 residues. V shed 3 bases and J shed 10 bases, with 13 bases lying between them. The germline V gene encodes CDR1 SNHLY and CDR2 FYNNEI. CDR3 in DNA: TGTGCCAGCAGTGACCCCAGAAGCCTATCACCCCTCCACTTT. Residues: CASSDPRSLSPLHF.

V usage is TRBV27 and J usage is TRBJ1-5; 10 bases match TRBD1. The V gene end was trimmed by 4 bases and the J gene end by 3 bases; junction bases not matched to a gene: 6. Germline CDR1 and CDR2: MNHEY and SMNVEV (reference sequence). This CDR3 is 16 amino acids long. CDR3 DNA sequence: TGTGCCAGCAGTTCCCGGGACAGGGGCCCCAATCAGCCCCAGCATTTT. As protein: CASSSRDRGPNQPQHF.

The chain is built from TRBV10-2 and TRBJ2-5; 7 bases fit TRBD1. Unmatched junction bases numbered 5, after V lost 4 bases and J lost 3 bases. The CDR3 spans 14 residues. Germline V gene lookup returns CDR1 WSHSY and CDR2 SAAADI. The CDR3 loop reads CASSAVGTEETQYF. Written as DNA, the CDR3 is TGCGCCAGCAGTGCAGTCGGGACAGAAGAGACCCAGTACTTC.

This chain connects TRBV19 to TRBJ1-5, with a tentative D call TRBD1 (5 bases). The V gene's germline CDR1 is LNHDA and CDR2 SQIVND (reference sequence). The CDR3 is 16 amino acids. Trimming pared 7 bases from V and 4 bases from J, leaving 20 bases between. The CDR3 protein is CASTPLGGDGNQPQHF. The DNA of the CDR3 is TGTGCCAGTACTCCCTTGGGGGGAGACGGAAATCAGCCCCAGCATTTT. Full variable domain (rest looked up from reference TRBV19 and TRBJ1-5): DGGITQSPKYLFRKEGQNVTLSCEQNLNHDAMYWYRQDPGQGLRLIYYSQIVNDFQKGDIAEGYSVSREKKESFPLTVTSAQKNPTAFYLCASTPLGGDGNQPQHFGDGTRLSIL.

V and J are TRBV30 and TRBJ1-2; 7 bases align to TRBD1. The ends lost 3 bases at V and 6 bases at J; junction bases unmatched: 4. The CDR3 runs to 12 residues. Germline loops: CDR1 GTSNPN, CDR2 SVGIG (reference sequence). Here the CDR3 DNA reads TGTGCCTGGAGGACAGGGTTGGATGGCTACACCTTC. Its translation: CAWRTGLDGYTF. Together with reference TRBV30 and TRBJ1-2, the CDR3 gives the full variable domain: SQTIHQWPATLVQPVGSPLSLECTVEGTSNPNLYWYRQAAGRGLQLLFYSVGIGQISSEVPQNLSASRPQDRQFILSSKKLLLSDSGFYLCAWRTGLDGYTFGSGTRLTVV.

The rearrangement joins TRBV5-1 to TRBJ1-4, with no clear D. V shed 2 bases and J shed 3 bases, with 8 bases lying between them. CDR3 size: 14 residues. The germline V gene has CDR1 SGHRS and CDR2 YFSETQ. The CDR3 reads CASSLGLANEKLFF. The DNA for the CDR3 is TGCGCCAGCAGCTTAGGTCTTGCTAATGAAAAACTGTTTTTT.

The chain has TRBV30 and TRBJ1-6; D gene uncertain. This CDR3 is built from 15 residues. Between the trimmed V and J ends, which lost 0 bases and 4 bases, there was a span of 10 bases. Germline-derived CDR1 and CDR2 are GTSNPN and SVGIG (reference sequence). CDR3 sequence: CAWSVRRDYNSPLHF. Here the CDR3 DNA reads TGTGCCTGGAGTGTACGAAGGGATTATAATTCACCCCTCCACTTT. Drawing the rest from reference TRBV30 and TRBJ1-6, the complete variable domain is SQTIHQWPATLVQPVGSPLSLECTVEGTSNPNLYWYRQAAGRGLQLLFYSVGIGQISSEVPQNLSASRPQDRQFILSSKKLLLSDSGFYLCAWSVRRDYNSPLHFGNGTRLTVT.

V usage is TRBV10-2 and J usage is TRBJ2-2; TRBD1 agrees at 10 bases. The CDR3 runs to 14 residues. V shed 6 bases and J 3 bases; nucleotides not matched to a gene: 1. Germline lookup yields CDR1 WSHSY and CDR2 SAAADI. CDR3 DNA: TGCGCCAGCAGGGGACAGGGGTACACCGGGGAGCTGTTTTTT. It codes for CASRGQGYTGELFF.

The gene calls are TRBV6-5 and TRBJ1-4, with unresolved D. Deletions cut 8 bases from V and 4 bases from J, with 11 bases between. Per the germline V gene, CDR1 is MNHEY and CDR2 is SVGAGI. The CDR3 runs to 13 residues. The CDR3 region is CASQSAFNEKLFF. The CDR3 nucleotides are TGTGCCAGCCAAAGCGCCTTTAATGAAAAACTGTTTTTT.

J is TRBJ2-7 and V is TRBV6-5, with 9 bases that match TRBD1. The CDR3 contains 15 residues. Germline CDR1 is MNHEY and CDR2 is SVGAGI. The V gene end was trimmed by 0 bases and the J gene end by 6 bases; junction bases not matched to a gene: 6. CDR3 DNA sequence: TGTGCCAGCAGTTACTCCGGGACAGGGATTTTCGAGCAGTACTTC. Translated: CASSYSGTGIFEQYF.

This chain joins TRBV21-1 and TRBJ1-1. TRBV21-1 is described as a pseudogene. This CDR3 has 13 residues. CDR3 sequence: CASSLRRYTEAFF. Here the CDR3 DNA reads TGTGCCAGCAGTTTACGGCGGTACACTGAAGCTTTCTTT.

The genes are TRBV6-1 and TRBJ2-6; no clear D. The CDR3 loop spans 14 amino acids. Per the germline V gene, CDR1 is MNHNS and CDR2 is SASEGT. V dropped 4 bases and J dropped 2 bases, with 6 bases sitting between them. The DNA for the CDR3 is TGTGCCAGCAGTGCGAAACCTGGGGCCAACGTCCTGACTTTC. Encoded protein: CASSAKPGANVLTF.

V gene TRBV5-1 combines with J gene TRBJ2-2; no clear D. This CDR3 contains 15 residues. V shed 0 bases and J shed 2 bases, with 8 bases lying between them. Germline V lookup: CDR1 SGHRS, CDR2 YFSETQ. The CDR3 sequence is CASSLGAYNTGELFF. CDR3 nucleotides: TGCGCCAGCAGCTTGGGGGCTTACAACACCGGGGAGCTGTTTTTT. Using reference TRBV5-1 and TRBJ2-2 for the parts outside the CDR3, the full variable domain is KAGVTQTPRYLIKTRGQQVTLSCSPISGHRSVSWYQQTPGQGLQFLFEYFSETQRNKGNFPGRFSGRQFSNSRSEMNVSTLELGDSALYLCASSLGAYNTGELFFGEGSRLTVL.

The rearrangement joins TRBV7-9 to TRBJ1-2; possible D gene TRBD1, 6 bases. Per germline, CDR1 SEHNR and CDR2 FQNEAQ (reference sequence). The CDR3 covers 14 residues. V was cut by 2 bases and J by 7 bases, with 14 bases left in between. The CDR3 coding sequence is TGTGCCAGCAGCTTAACGGGGGGCCCGGTTGGCTACACCTTC. Its protein product is CASSLTGGPVGYTF.

This clone was observed at least ten times. This chain links TRBV5-8 with TRBJ1-2, with D possibly matching TRBD1 (5 bases). The V end lost 4 bases, the J end lost 8 bases, and 24 bases lay between the germline ends. Germline assignment: CDR1 SGHTS and CDR2 YDEGEE. The CDR3 is made up of 16 amino acids. The CDR3 sequence is CASSPNRDGRRGGYTF. Here the CDR3 DNA reads TGTGCCAGCAGCCCAAACCGGGACGGACGCCGCGGGGGCTACACCTTC.

Details on this clone: One base away lies a much larger clone, so this may be a sequencing read error. This sample also contains other DNA sequences that code for the same CDR3. The rearrangement uses TRBV10-3 and TRBJ1-1; TRBD1 might be the D (5 bases). Germline assignment: CDR1 ENHRY and CDR2 SYGVKD. This CDR3 has 15 amino acids. CDR3 residues: CAIKEGREADTEAFF. For the CDR3, the DNA is TGTGCCATCAAGGAGGGTAGGGAGGCGGACACTGAAGCCTTCTTT.

The chain uses TRBV5-4 and TRBJ1-2; tentatively, D is TRBD1 (5 bases). The CDR3 is 14 residues long. The V end was cut by 0 bases, the J end by 8 bases, with 14 bases between. Germline values: CDR1 SGHNT, CDR2 YYREEE (reference sequence). The CDR3 DNA reads as TGTGCCAGCAGCTTGGACCGGGGCTGGGAAGGCTACACCTTC. Translating it yields CASSLDRGWEGYTF.

CDR3 sequence (DNA): TGCGCCAGCAGCTTGGGGTTGGGCGAGCAGTTCTTC. It translates to CASSLGLGEQFF. The chain combines TRBV5-1 with TRBJ2-1; D is ambiguous. The CDR3 is 12 residues long. Germline values: CDR1 SGHRS, CDR2 YFSETQ. The germline V and J ends were trimmed by 0 bases and 10 bases, with 8 bases remaining between them.

The CDR3 nucleotides are TGTGCCAGTAGTCTACGACCCCTCGGAAACACAGATACGCAGTATTTT. As protein: CASSLRPLGNTDTQYF. This chain connects TRBV19 to TRBJ2-3; D not resolved. Germline V gene data show CDR1 as LNHDA and CDR2 as SQIVND (reference sequence). Trimming stripped 5 bases from V and 2 bases from J, with 17 bases between. The length of the CDR3 is 16 residues.

CDR3 amino acids: CASRQENTGELFF. CDR3 sequence (DNA): TGTGCTAGTCGGCAGGAAAACACCGGGGAGCTGTTTTTT. The genes are TRBV7-7 and TRBJ2-2; no reliable D call. The germline V gene has CDR1 SSHAT and CDR2 FNYEAQ (reference sequence). This CDR3 has 13 amino acids.